This entry concerns a single T cell receptor beta chain. Profiling relied on immunoSEQ multiplex PCR, and the TCRdb table lists in-frame clones only, not all of them. Here the sample spans roughly 50,000 clones, about 76% being singletons. This record belongs to a study of blood T cell repertoires in COVID-19. The CDR3 sequence is 15 residues long. Trimming took 6 bases from V and 9 from J; bases not matched to a gene: 12. CDR1 MRHNA and CDR2 SNTAGT come from the germline V gene. The specimen was peripheral blood. This TCR was recovered from a human donor with active or convalescent COVID-19. The donor label of this sample is uncertain. The rearrangement joins TRBV6-4 to TRBJ1-5; TRBD1 matches at 9 bases. Here the CDR3 reads CASSANPGQGGPQHF. CDR3 nucleotide sequence: TGTGCCAGCAGCGCTAACCCGGGACAGGGCGGGCCCCAGCATTTT.